One TCR beta chain is described in this entry. Germline values: CDR1 SGHAT, CDR2 FQNNGV. This CDR3 has 15 amino acids. The V segment lost 4 bases and the J segment 5 bases; nucleotides outside the gene matches: 6. Per the original data handling: It was from reference gene primer amplification that nucleated cell counts were estimated. Profiling relied on immunoSEQ multiplex PCR, and the TCRdb table lists in-frame clones only, not all of them. Clone size and V and J calls were adopted from that table, with D and trimming inferred from the DNA. This sample has hundreds of thousands of clones, with about 90% found just once. This entry belongs to a study of blood T cell repertoires in COVID-19. Study-level information: PBMCs, B-cell-depleted T cells, or T cells provided the cDNA or gDNA that made up the material.

The rearrangement links TRBV11-2 to TRBJ1-1, with 11 bases aligning to TRBD1. The TCR comes from a woman under 30 with acute COVID-19. Sequenced sample: PBMCs or T cells enriched from blood (not recorded which). CDR3 amino acids: CASSSWTGGYTEAFF. The CDR3, as DNA: TGTGCCAGCAGCTCCTGGACAGGGGGCTATACTGAAGCTTTCTTT.